This T cell receptor beta chain was retrieved from a study of regulatory T cells in long-lasting Graves disease. Unmatched junction bases numbered 10, after V lost 5 bases and J lost 8 bases. The CDR3 extends over 15 amino acids. Per germline, CDR1 SEHNR and CDR2 FQNEAQ (reference sequence). Time point indicated: newly diagnosed GD, antithyroid drugs for less than 3 months. Preparation of the TCR library used RNA extracted from PBMCs. Library construction for TCR beta used iRepertoire HTBI primers and Arm-PCR of CDR3 regions. Per the original methods: Sequenced samples collectively carried around 60 TRBV and around 15 TRBJ segments. In TCRdb, the multiplex PCR reads were re-called with MiXCR into one record per CDR3 protein. The V and J calls shown here were made by TCRdb, not taken from the authors' results. The data show almost 450,000 distinct CDR3 sequences, approximately 16% seen once. This same sample was also taken into another study, of T cells in Graves' hyperthyroidism and ophthalmopathy. From that study: Any patient presenting with uncontrolled infection, other autoimmune disease, pregnancy or lactation was left out. The HTBI primer set served for first-round RT-PCR of the TCR CDR3.

This sequence originates from a woman aged 30 to 39 with Graves disease. The chain joins TRBV7-9 to TRBJ2-4, with 9 bases matching TRBD1. The sequenced sample was peripheral blood mononuclear cells (PBMCs), obtained at new diagnosis, from a patient treated with antithyroid drugs. CDR3 coding DNA: TGTGCCAGCAGCCTCCTCGGGACAGGGACGGACATTCAGTACTTC. It is translated as CASSLLGTGTDIQYF.